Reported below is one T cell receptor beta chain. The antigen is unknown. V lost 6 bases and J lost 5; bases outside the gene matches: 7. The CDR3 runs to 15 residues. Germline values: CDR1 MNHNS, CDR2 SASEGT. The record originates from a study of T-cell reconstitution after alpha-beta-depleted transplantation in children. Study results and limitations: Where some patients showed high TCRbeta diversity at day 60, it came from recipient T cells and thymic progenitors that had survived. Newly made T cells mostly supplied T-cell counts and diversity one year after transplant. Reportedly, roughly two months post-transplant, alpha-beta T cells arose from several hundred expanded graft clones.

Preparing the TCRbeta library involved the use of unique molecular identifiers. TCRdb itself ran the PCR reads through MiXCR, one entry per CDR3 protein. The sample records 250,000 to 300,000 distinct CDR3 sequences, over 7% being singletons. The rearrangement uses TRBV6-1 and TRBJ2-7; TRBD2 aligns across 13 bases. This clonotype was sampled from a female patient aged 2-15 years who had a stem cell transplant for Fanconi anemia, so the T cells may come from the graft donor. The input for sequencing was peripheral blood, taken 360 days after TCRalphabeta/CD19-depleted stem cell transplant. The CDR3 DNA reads TGTGCCAGCAGCGACGGACTAGCGGGAGTAGACGAGCAGTACTTC. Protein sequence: CASSDGLAGVDEQYF.